The T cell receptor beta chain described here comes from a study of T-cell memory formation after mild COVID-19. The CDR3 covers 15 residues. Trimming stripped 0 bases from V and 0 bases from J, with 8 bases between. TCRdb reprocessed the 5' RACE reads via MiXCR and lists one record per CDR3 protein. The sample carries around 200,000 distinct CDR3 sequences, around 18% recorded once. This clonotype came up a few times. The clonotype comes from a man between 18 and 29 years old who had mild COVID-19 (a few samples of this study predate the infection). Cell type and time point are not known. The specimen sequenced was PBMCs or a T cell subset sorted from them (not recorded which). The J gene is TRBJ1-2, the V gene TRBV12-3 or TRBV12-4, with D maybe TRBD1 (6 bases). The CDR3 DNA reads as TGTGCCAGCAGTTTAGCCGACAGGACTAACTATGGCTACACCTTC. Amino acids: CASSLADRTNYGYTF.